The sequence of this T cell receptor (beta chain) was determined in a study of cytomegalovirus exposure and HLA in healthy donors. Worth noting for this clone: What it binds is unknown.

Study-level points and caveats: Later analysis identified several of the most significant clusters that appeared linked to common viral pathogens.

After removal of 7 bases from V and 4 bases from J, the junction contained 10 bases not matched to a gene. The CDR3 sequence is 15 residues long. CDR1 is MDHEN and CDR2 is SYDVKM in the germline V gene. PCR amplification relied on 60 Vbeta primers (plus 13 Jbeta primers). Repertoires were generated with immunoSEQ multiplex PCR, while TCRdb's copy carries only in-frame clones and drops some. Seen here are about 150,000 clones, roughly 81% observed once, and the top ten hold 2% to 2.5%. This TCR was sampled from a woman aged 18-30 years in good health and CMV-seronegative. J is TRBJ1-5 and V is TRBV28, with 7 positions matching TRBD1. Sequencing input: PBMCs. The CDR3 sequence: CASISMDRWNQPQHF. CDR3 in DNA: TGTGCCAGCATTTCCATGGACAGGTGGAATCAGCCCCAGCATTTT.